Sequencing of this T cell receptor (beta chain) was carried out in a study of Graves' ophthalmopathy and Graves' hyperthyroidism. Findings and limits, study-wide: Blood contained most expanded thyroid clonotypes exceeding 0.001 frequency. Ophthalmopathy and stable hyperthyroidism were discriminated by a 13-signature model, with about 90% sensitivity and about 84% specificity.

Germline V gene data show CDR1 as LNHDA and CDR2 as SQIVND (reference sequence). V was clipped by 6 bases and J by 2 bases; unmatched bases: 9. The CDR3 runs 15 residues. From RNA, the CDR3 regions of TCR beta chains were amplified and sequenced. RT-PCR in the first round used HTBI primers; a second-round multiplex PCR followed. TCRdb analysed the multiplex PCR reads with MiXCR anew, one entry per CDR3 protein. This sample has 600,000 to 700,000 distinct CDR3 sequences; about two fifths occur once, and the top ten carry 3% to 4%. This clonotype has a count of ten or more. Its cognate antigen is unknown. In this cohort, patients with other autoimmune diseases, uncontrolled infections, pregnancy or lactation were excluded.

The sequenced material came from peripheral blood. The chain joins TRBV19 to TRBJ1-2, with 7 bases lining up with TRBD1. This TCR was recovered from an adult man with Graves' ophthalmopathy. DNA for the CDR3: TGTGCCAGTAGAGATGACAGGGAGTTGAACTATGGCTACACCTTC. This encodes CASRDDRELNYGYTF.